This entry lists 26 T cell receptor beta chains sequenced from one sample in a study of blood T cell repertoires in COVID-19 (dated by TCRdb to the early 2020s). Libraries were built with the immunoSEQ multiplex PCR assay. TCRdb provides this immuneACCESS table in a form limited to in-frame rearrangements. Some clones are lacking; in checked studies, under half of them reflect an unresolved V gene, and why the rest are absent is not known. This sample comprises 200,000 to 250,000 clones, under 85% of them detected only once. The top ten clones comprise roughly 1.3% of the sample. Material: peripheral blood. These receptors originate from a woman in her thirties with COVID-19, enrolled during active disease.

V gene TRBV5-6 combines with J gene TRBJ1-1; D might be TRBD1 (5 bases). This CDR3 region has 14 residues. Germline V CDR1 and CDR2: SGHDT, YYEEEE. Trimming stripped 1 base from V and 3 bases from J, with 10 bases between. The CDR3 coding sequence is TGTGCCAGCAGCTTGATCCAGGGCGACACTGAAGCTTTCTTT. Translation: CASSLIQGDTEAFF.

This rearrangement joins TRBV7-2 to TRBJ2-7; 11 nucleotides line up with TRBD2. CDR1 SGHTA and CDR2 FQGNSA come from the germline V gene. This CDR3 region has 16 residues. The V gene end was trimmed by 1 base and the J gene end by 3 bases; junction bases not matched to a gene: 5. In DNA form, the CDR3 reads TGTGCCAGCAGCTTAGGACTAGCGGGGTTGAACTACGAGCAGTACTTC. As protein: CASSLGLAGLNYEQYF.

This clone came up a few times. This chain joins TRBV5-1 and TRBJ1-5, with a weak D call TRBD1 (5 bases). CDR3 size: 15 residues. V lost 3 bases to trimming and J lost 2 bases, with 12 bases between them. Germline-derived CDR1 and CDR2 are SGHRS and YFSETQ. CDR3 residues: CASSSQGGRNQPQHF. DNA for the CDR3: TGCGCCAGCAGCTCGCAGGGAGGGCGCAATCAGCCCCAGCATTTT.

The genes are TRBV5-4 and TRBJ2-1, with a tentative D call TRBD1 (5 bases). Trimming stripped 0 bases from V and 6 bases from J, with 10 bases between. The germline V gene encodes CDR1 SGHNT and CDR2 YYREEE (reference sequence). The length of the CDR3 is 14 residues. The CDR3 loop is CASSLDGARNEQFF. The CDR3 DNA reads TGTGCCAGCAGCTTGGATGGGGCACGCAATGAGCAGTTCTTC.

CDR3 amino acids: CASSLEAWNTIYF. Here the CDR3 DNA reads TGCGCCAGCAGCCTCGAAGCATGGAACACCATATATTTT. The chain joins TRBV4-1 to TRBJ1-3; D gene unclear. Looked up from germline, CDR1 is MGHRA and CDR2 is YSYEKL. This CDR3 is built from 13 residues. Trimming removed 4 bases from V and 7 bases from J, with 11 bases in between.

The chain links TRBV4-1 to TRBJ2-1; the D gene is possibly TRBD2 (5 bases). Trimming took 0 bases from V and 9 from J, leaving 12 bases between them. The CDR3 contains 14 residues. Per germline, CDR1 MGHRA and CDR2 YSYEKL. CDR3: CASSQDGLAGEQFF. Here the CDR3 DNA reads TGCGCCAGCAGCCAAGATGGGCTAGCCGGTGAGCAGTTCTTC.

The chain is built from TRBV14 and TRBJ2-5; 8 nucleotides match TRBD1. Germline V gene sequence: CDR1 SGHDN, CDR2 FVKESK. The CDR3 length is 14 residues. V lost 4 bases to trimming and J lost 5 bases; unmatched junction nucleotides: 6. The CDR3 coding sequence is TGTGCCAGCAGCCTAAGGACAGGGCGGGAGACCCAGTACTTC. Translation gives CASSLRTGRETQYF.

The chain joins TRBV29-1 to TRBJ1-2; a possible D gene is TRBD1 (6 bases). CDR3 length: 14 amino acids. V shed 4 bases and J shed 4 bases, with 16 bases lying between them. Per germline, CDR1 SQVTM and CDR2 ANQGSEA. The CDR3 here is CSVAGHSRGYGYTF. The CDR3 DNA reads TGCAGCGTTGCGGGACATTCACGCGGCTATGGCTACACCTTC.

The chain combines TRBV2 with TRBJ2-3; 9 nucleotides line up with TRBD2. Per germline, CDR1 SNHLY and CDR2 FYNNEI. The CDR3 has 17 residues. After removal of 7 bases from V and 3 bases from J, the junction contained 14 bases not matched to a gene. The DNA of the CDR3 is TGTGCCAGCAAGGTTGCGGGAGGGCCGTCGGTTACAGATACGCAGTATTTT. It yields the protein CASKVAGGPSVTDTQYF.

CDR3 loop: CASTPGLPNEQFF. The DNA for the CDR3 is TGTGCCAGTACCCCGGGACTGCCGAATGAGCAGTTCTTC. This chain uses TRBV19 with TRBJ2-1; perhaps TRBD2 as D (6 bases). CDR3 length equals 13 residues. Germline V lookup: CDR1 LNHDA, CDR2 SQIVND (reference sequence). Trimming cost V 7 bases and J 7 bases, with 14 bases left between them.

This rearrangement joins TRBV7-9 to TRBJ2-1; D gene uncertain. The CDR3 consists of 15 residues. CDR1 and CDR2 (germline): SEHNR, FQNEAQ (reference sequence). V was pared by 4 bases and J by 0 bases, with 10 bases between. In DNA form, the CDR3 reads TGTGCCAGCAGCTCTGAGTGGAGCTCCTACAATGAGCAGTTCTTC. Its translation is CASSSEWSSYNEQFF.

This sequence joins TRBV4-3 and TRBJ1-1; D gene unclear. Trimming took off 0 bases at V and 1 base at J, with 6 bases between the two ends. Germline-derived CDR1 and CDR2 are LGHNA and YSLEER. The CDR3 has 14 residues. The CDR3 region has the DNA TGCGCCAGCAGCCAAGATTGGCAGAACACTGAAGCTTTCTTT. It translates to CASSQDWQNTEAFF.

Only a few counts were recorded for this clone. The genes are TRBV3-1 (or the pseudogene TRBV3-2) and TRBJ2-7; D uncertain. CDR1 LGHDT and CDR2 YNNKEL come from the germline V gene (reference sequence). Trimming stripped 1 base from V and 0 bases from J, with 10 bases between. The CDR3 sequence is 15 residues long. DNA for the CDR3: TGTGCCAGCAGCCAAGGCCGATCCAGCTCCTACGAGCAGTACTTC. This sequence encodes CASSQGRSSSYEQYF.

CDR3 coding DNA: TGTGCCAGCAGTGAAAGGGGGACCTATGGCTACACCTTC. Its translation is CASSERGTYGYTF. The chain carries TRBV6-1 and TRBJ1-2; D is possibly TRBD1 (6 bases). Germline-derived CDR1 and CDR2 are MNHNS and SASEGT. The CDR3 covers 13 residues. The V gene lost 2 bases and the J gene lost 4 bases, with 8 bases spanning the gap.

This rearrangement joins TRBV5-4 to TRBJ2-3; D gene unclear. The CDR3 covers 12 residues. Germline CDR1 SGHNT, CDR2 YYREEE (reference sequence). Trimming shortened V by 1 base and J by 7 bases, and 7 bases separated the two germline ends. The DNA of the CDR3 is TGTGCCAGCAGCTTGTTGGCAAATACGCAGTATTTT. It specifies CASSLLANTQYF.

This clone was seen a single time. In nucleotides, the CDR3 is TGTGCCAGCAGCCGAGGGGGACAGGGGATATCAGAGACCCAGTACTTC. Its protein product is CASSRGGQGISETQYF. This chain uses TRBV6-2 or TRBV6-3 with TRBJ2-5, with 10 positions matching TRBD1. Germline assignment: CDR1 MNHEY and CDR2 SVGEGT. V was pared by 6 bases and J by 4 bases, with 11 bases of the junction left unmatched. This CDR3 is built from 16 residues.

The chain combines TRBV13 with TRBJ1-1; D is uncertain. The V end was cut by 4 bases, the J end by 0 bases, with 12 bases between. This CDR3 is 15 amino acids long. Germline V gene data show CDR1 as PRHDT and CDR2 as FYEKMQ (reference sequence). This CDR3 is CASSSLQKLNTEAFF. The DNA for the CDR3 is TGTGCCAGCAGCTCCCTACAGAAGTTGAACACTGAAGCTTTCTTT.

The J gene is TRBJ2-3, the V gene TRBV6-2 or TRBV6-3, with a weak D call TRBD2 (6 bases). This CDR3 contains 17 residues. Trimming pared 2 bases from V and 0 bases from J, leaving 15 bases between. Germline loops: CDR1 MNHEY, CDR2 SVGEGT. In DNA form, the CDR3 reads TGTGCCAGCAGTTACCGCCTAGCGCCTACTAGCACAGATACGCAGTATTTT. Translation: CASSYRLAPTSTDTQYF.

The CDR3 sequence is CASSSGQGRSYEQYF. CDR3 nucleotide sequence: TGTGCCAGCAGCTCCGGACAGGGGCGTTCCTACGAGCAGTACTTC. J is TRBJ2-7 and V is TRBV11-3; 9 bases align to TRBD1. The CDR3 is 15 residues long. Looked up from germline, CDR1 is SGHNT and CDR2 is YENEEA. The trim removed 4 bases at V and 1 base at J, leaving 5 bases unmatched. The full variable domain, with the rest looked up from reference TRBV11-3 and TRBJ2-7, is EAGVVQSPRYKIIEKKQPVAFWCNPISGHNTLYWYLQNLGQGPELLIRYENEEAVDDSQLPKDRFSAERLKGVDSTLKIQPAELGDSAVYLCASSSGQGRSYEQYFGPGTRLTVT.

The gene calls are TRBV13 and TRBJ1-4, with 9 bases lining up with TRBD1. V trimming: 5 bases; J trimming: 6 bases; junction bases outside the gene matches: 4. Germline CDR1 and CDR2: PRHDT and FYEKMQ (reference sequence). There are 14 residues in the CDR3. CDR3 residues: CASSLRDRDEKLFF. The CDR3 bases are TGTGCCAGCAGCCTCCGGGACAGGGATGAAAAACTGTTTTTT.

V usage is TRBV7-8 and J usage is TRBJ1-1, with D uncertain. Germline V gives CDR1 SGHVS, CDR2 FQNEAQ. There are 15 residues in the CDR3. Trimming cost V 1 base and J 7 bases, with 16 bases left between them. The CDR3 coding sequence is TGTGCCAGCAGCTTAGACGAGTGGGTAGGAGGTGAAGCTTTCTTT. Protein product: CASSLDEWVGGEAFF. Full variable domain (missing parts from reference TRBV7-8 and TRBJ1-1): GAGVSQSPRYKVAKRGQDVALRCDPISGHVSLFWYQQALGQGPEFLTYFQNEAQLDKSGLPSDRFFAERPEGSVSTLKIQRTQQEDSAVYLCASSLDEWVGGEAFFGQGTRLTVV.

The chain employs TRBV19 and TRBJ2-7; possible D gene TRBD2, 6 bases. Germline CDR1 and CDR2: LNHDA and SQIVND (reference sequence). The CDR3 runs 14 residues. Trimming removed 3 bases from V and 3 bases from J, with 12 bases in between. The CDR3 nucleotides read TGTGCCAGTAGTATTCGCGGGAACTACTACGAGCAGTACTTC. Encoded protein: CASSIRGNYYEQYF. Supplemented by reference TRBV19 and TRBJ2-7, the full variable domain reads DGGITQSPKYLFRKEGQNVTLSCEQNLNHDAMYWYRQDPGQGLRLIYYSQIVNDFQKGDIAEGYSVSREKKESFPLTVTSAQKNPTAFYLCASSIRGNYYEQYFGPGTRLTVT.

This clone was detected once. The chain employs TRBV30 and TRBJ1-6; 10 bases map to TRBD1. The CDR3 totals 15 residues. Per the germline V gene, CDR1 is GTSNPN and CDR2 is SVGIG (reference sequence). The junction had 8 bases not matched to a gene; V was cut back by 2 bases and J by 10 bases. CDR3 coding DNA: TGTGCCTGGAGTTTTGAGACAGGGGGCAGGTCACCCCTCCACTTT. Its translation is CAWSFETGGRSPLHF.

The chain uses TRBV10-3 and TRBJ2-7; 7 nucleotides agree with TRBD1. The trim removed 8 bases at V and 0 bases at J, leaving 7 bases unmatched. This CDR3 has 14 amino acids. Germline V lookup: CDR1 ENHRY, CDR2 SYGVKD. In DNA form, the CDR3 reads TGTGCCATCCTAGACCGGGACAGCTCCTACGAGCAGTACTTC. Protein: CAILDRDSSYEQYF.

The CDR3 DNA is TGTGCCAGCAGCCAAACTATCGCCTCCTACGAGCAGTACTTC. Protein: CASSQTIASYEQYF. The V gene is TRBV3-1 (or the pseudogene TRBV3-2), the J gene TRBJ2-7; D call uncertain. Between the trimmed V and J ends, which lost 2 bases and 0 bases, there was a span of 8 bases. Germline loops: CDR1 LGHDT, CDR2 YNNKEL (reference sequence). The CDR3 loop spans 14 amino acids.

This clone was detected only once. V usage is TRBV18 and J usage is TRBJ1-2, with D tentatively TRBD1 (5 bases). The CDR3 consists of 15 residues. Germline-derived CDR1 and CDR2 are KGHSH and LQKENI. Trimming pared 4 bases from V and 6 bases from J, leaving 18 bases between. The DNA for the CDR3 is TGTGCCAGCTCACGTAACGTACAGGAAAGCGATGGCTACACCTTC. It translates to CASSRNVQESDGYTF.